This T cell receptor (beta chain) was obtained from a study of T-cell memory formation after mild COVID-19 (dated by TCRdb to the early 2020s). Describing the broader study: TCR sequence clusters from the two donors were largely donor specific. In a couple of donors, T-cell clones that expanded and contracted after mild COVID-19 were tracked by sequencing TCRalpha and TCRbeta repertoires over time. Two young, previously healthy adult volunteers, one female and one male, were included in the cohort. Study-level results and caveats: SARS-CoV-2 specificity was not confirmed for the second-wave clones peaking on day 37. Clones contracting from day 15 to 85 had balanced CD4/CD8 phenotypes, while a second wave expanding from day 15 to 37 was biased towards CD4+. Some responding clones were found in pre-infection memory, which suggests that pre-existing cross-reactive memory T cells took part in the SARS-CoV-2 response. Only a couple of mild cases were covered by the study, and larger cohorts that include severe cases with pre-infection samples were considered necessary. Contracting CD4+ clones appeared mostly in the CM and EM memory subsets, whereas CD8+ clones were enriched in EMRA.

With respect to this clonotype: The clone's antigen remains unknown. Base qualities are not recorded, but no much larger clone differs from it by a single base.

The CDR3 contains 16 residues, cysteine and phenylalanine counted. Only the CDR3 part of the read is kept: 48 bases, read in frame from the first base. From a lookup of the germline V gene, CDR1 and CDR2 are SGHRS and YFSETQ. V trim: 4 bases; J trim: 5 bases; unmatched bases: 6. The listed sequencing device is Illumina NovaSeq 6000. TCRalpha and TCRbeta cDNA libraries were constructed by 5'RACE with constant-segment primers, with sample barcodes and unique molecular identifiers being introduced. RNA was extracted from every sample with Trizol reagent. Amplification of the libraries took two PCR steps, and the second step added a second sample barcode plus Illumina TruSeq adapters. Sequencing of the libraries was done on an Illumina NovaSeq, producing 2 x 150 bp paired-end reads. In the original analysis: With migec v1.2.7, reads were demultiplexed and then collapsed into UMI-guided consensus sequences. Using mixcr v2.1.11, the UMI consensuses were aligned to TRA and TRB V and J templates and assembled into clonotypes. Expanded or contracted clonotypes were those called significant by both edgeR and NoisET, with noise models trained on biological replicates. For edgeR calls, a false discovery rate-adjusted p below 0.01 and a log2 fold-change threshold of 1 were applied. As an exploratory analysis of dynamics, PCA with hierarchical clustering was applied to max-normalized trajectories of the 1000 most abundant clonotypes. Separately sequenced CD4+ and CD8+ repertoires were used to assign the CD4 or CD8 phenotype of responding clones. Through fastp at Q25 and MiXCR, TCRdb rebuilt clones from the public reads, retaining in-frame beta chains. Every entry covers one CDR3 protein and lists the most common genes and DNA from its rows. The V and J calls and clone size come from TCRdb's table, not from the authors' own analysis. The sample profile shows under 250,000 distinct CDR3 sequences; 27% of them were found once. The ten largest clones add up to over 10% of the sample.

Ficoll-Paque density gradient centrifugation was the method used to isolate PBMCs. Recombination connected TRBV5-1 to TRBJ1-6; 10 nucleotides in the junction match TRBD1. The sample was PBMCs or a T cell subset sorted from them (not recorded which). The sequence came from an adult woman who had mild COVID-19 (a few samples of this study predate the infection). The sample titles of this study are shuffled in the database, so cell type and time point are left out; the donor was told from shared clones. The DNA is TGCGCCAGCAGCCTCATCGGGACAGGGGATAATTCACCCCTCCACTTT. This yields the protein CASSLIGTGDNSPLHF.